Below, 29 T cell receptor beta chains from the same sample are listed, as sequenced in a study of blood T cells in healthy people across ages. Using a J-beta primer mix together with a sample-barcoded 5' primer, a second PCR was run for roughly 7 to 11 cycles. TCRdb passed the 5' RACE reads through MiXCR, listing each CDR3 protein once. The data contain 1.5 million to 2 million distinct CDR3 sequences, roughly 27% of them singletons. The sample consisted of blood. The receptors shown here come from a woman younger than 45 in good health.

The chain has TRBV7-2 and TRBJ2-3, with TRBD2 identical over 11 bases. The V gene end was trimmed by 1 base and the J gene end by 2 bases; junction bases not matched to a gene: 8. The CDR3 has 18 residues. Germline values: CDR1 SGHTA, CDR2 FQGNSA. CDR3 nucleotides: TGTGCCAGCAGCTTAGGGGCTAGCGGGAGGACATTCACAGATACGCAGTATTTT. Translated, it gives CASSLGASGRTFTDTQYF.

Worth noting for this clonotype: One end of the junction is discordant with germline, which a read error may explain. V is TRBV12-3 or TRBV12-4 and J is TRBJ1-6; the D gene is possibly TRBD1 (6 bases). This CDR3 comprises 14 residues. The chain's CDR3 is CASRLGGAGLPLHF. The CDR3 DNA is TGTGCCAGCAGGTTAGGGGGGGCCGGGCTCCCTCTCCACTTT.

As to this clonotype: Without the conserved terminal phenylalanine or tryptophan, this CDR3 likely stems from a read error. The chain uses TRBV28 and TRBJ1-2, with D tentatively TRBD1 (5 bases). Germline V gene sequence: CDR1 MDHEN, CDR2 SYDVKM. The CDR3 consists of 14 residues. Trimming took 7 bases from V and 8 from J, leaving 20 bases between them. The CDR3 spells CASIFSHGGLGYTC. The CDR3 DNA follows: TGTGCCAGCATTTTCTCGCACGGGGGACTAGGCTACACCTGC.

A note on this clonotype: Given a much more abundant clone one base away, this may be a read error. The chain has TRBV29-1 and TRBJ2-1; D remains ambiguous. The germline V gene encodes CDR1 SQVTM and CDR2 ANQGSEA. Trimming took 4 bases from V and 0 from J, leaving 13 bases between them. The CDR3 spans 15 residues. CDR3 in DNA: TGCAGCGTTGTTGGACCGGAAAGCTCCTACAATGAGCAGTTCTTC. This encodes CSVVGPESSYNEQFF.

This clonotype was counted many times. This chain links TRBV24-1 with TRBJ2-3; 11 bases are shared with TRBD2. Germline values: CDR1 KGHDR, CDR2 SFDVKD. J lost 3 bases, V lost 12 bases, and 4 bases had no gene match. The CDR3 has 13 residues. CDR3 residues: CASTSGETDTQYF. DNA of the CDR3: TGTGCCTCGACTAGCGGGGAGACAGATACGCAGTATTTT.

This clonotype was seen only a few times. The chain combines TRBV20-1 with TRBJ2-1; D is perhaps TRBD2 (5 bases). Trimming took 3 bases from V and 10 from J, leaving 13 bases between them. The CDR3 contains 12 residues. CDR1 is DFQATT, CDR2 SNEGSKA, per germline (reference sequence). The CDR3, as DNA: TGCAGTGCTAGGGAGGAGACTCCGGAGCAGTTCTTC. This gives the protein CSAREETPEQFF.

V gene TRBV7-2 combines with J gene TRBJ2-7; 13 bases are shared with TRBD2. Germline-derived CDR1 and CDR2 are SGHTA and FQGNSA. The trim removed 3 bases at V and 7 bases at J, leaving 6 bases unmatched. This CDR3 is built from 15 residues. This CDR3 is CASSFGLAGVLEQYF. CDR3 nucleotide sequence: TGTGCCAGCAGCTTCGGACTAGCGGGAGTGTTGGAGCAGTACTTC.

This clonotype turned up a few times. The chain carries TRBV13 and TRBJ1-2, with no clear D. The germline V and J ends were trimmed by 1 base and 8 bases, with 11 bases remaining between them. This CDR3 is built from 13 residues. Germline V lookup: CDR1 PRHDT, CDR2 FYEKMQ (reference sequence). The CDR3 DNA follows: TGTGCCAGCAGCTTAGAGACGGAGAAGGGCTACACCTTC. Encoded protein: CASSLETEKGYTF.

CDR3 nucleotides: TGCAGCGTGATGACTAGGGCGTGGAGCACTGAAGCTTTCTTT. It specifies CSVMTRAWSTEAFF. The gene calls are TRBV29-1 and TRBJ1-1; D unclear. Germline assignment: CDR1 SQVTM and CDR2 ANQGSEA. The CDR3 is made up of 14 amino acids. Trimming shortened V by 6 bases and J by 4 bases, and 18 bases separated the two germline ends.

In its sample, this clonotype was seen a few times. The chain recombines TRBV20-1 with TRBJ1-4; no reliable D call. CDR1 and CDR2 from the germline V gene are DFQATT and SNEGSKA (reference sequence). V was cut by 3 bases and J by 4 bases, with 15 bases left in between. The CDR3 sequence is 15 residues long. CDR3: CSASLRTGSNEKLFF. CDR3 nucleotides: TGCAGTGCTAGCCTCCGGACCGGAAGTAATGAAAAACTGTTTTTT.

This clonotype showed up many times. V usage is TRBV7-9 and J usage is TRBJ2-3; 8 nucleotides line up with TRBD1. Germline lookup yields CDR1 SEHNR and CDR2 FQNEAQ (reference sequence). This CDR3 comprises 15 residues. Losses at the gene ends were 1 base for V and 4 bases for J; bases not matched to a gene: 4. CDR3 in amino acids: CASSLGQGKADTQYF. CDR3 nucleotides: TGTGCCAGCAGCTTAGGACAGGGGAAGGCAGATACGCAGTATTTT.

In its sample, this clonotype was seen a few times. The rearrangement joins TRBV15 to TRBJ2-7; possibly TRBD2 for D (6 bases). V lost 1 base and J lost 7, with 14 bases in between. Germline V gene sequence: CDR1 LNHNV, CDR2 YYDKDF (reference sequence). CDR3 length: 14 amino acids. CDR3 sequence reads: CATSRGDWPGEQYF. The CDR3 bases are TGTGCCACCAGCAGAGGGGACTGGCCAGGGGAGCAGTACTTC.

This chain connects TRBV7-3 to TRBJ2-4, with TRBD1 identical over 11 bases. Germline-derived CDR1 and CDR2 are SGHTA and FQGTGA. Germline trimming cut 5 bases from V and 11 bases from J; bases unmatched to any gene: 5. This CDR3 comprises 13 residues. CDR3 protein: CASSQRTGGLQYF. In DNA form, the CDR3 reads TGTGCCAGCAGCCAGAGGACAGGGGGCCTTCAGTACTTC.

V usage is TRBV9 and J usage is TRBJ2-1; 13 nucleotides agree with TRBD2. This CDR3 region has 18 residues. Trimming removed 4 bases from V and 7 bases from J; junction bases left unmatched: 14. Germline CDR1 reads SGDLS; CDR2 reads YYNGEE. CDR3 in DNA: TGTGCCAGCAGCCCGCGGACTAGCGGGAGAAGGGACGTGAATGAGCAGTTCTTC. Translating gives CASSPRTSGRRDVNEQFF.

This clonotype has at least ten counts. The V gene is TRBV20-1, the J gene TRBJ2-3; 10 bases match TRBD2. V was pared by 2 bases and J by 4 bases, with 3 bases of the junction left unmatched. The CDR3 totals 14 residues. Germline V CDR1 and CDR2: DFQATT, SNEGSKA (reference sequence). The CDR3 coding sequence is TGCAGTGCTAGAACCAGCGGGAGGGCAGATACGCAGTATTTT. Encoded protein: CSARTSGRADTQYF.

V usage is TRBV9 and J usage is TRBJ2-3; 11 bases agree with TRBD2. Trimming took 0 bases from V and 6 from J; bases not matched to a gene: 6. CDR1 and CDR2 from the germline V gene are SGDLS and YYNGEE. The CDR3 loop spans 16 amino acids. DNA of the CDR3: TGTGCCAGCAGCGTAGGGCTAGCGGGGGGCCCGGATACGCAGTATTTT. It translates to CASSVGLAGGPDTQYF.

This clonotype came up a few times. This rearrangement joins TRBV20-1 to TRBJ1-2; 8 bases align to TRBD1. CDR3 size: 15 residues. Looked up from germline, CDR1 is DFQATT and CDR2 is SNEGSKA (reference sequence). With 6 bases clipped from V and 4 bases from J, the junction kept 13 bases outside the gene matches. CDR3 in amino acids: CSAGQGPGPSYGYTF. The CDR3 nucleotides are TGCAGTGCCGGACAGGGCCCCGGGCCTTCCTATGGCTACACCTTC.

V gene TRBV3-1 combines with J gene TRBJ2-1; D not resolved. CDR1 LGHDT and CDR2 YNNKEL come from the germline V gene (reference sequence). The CDR3 loop spans 15 amino acids. V was pared by 4 bases and J by 0 bases, with 10 bases between. The CDR3 region is CASSLGVNSYNEQFF. CDR3 sequence (DNA): TGTGCCAGCAGCCTTGGGGTGAACTCCTACAATGAGCAGTTCTTC.

The rearrangement links TRBV28 to TRBJ1-2; the D is unclear. Deletions cut 5 bases from V and 2 bases from J, with 9 bases between. The germline gives CDR1 MDHEN, CDR2 SYDVKM. CDR3 length equals 13 residues. The CDR3 loop is CASSLWWNYGYTF. The CDR3 DNA is TGTGCCAGCAGTCTCTGGTGGAACTATGGCTACACCTTC.

This clonotype turned up a few times. The chain couples TRBV6-1 to TRBJ1-5; D is unresolved. This CDR3 is built from 14 residues. V lost 9 bases and J lost 7, with 19 bases in between. The germline V gene has CDR1 MNHNS and CDR2 SASEGT. The CDR3 spells CASLKLGVRQPQHF. For the CDR3, the DNA is TGTGCCAGTTTGAAACTCGGAGTGCGCCAGCCCCAGCATTTT.

This clonotype was picked up many times. The chain has TRBV10-1 and TRBJ2-5, with a possible D match to TRBD2 (6 bases). CDR3 length: 14 residues. Per the germline V gene, CDR1 is WNHNN and CDR2 is SYGVQD (reference sequence). The germline V and J ends were trimmed by 3 bases and 5 bases, with 13 bases remaining between them. Here the CDR3 reads CASSDGTGEETQYF. The CDR3 DNA sequence: TGCGCCAGCAGTGATGGGACTGGGGAGGAGACCCAGTACTTC.

The V gene is TRBV2, the J gene TRBJ1-5, with D perhaps TRBD1 (5 bases). Germline lookup yields CDR1 SNHLY and CDR2 FYNNEI. V was clipped by 4 bases and J by 4 bases, with 14 bases between them. This CDR3 spans 15 amino acids. The chain's CDR3 is CASSGLTARNQPQHF. The DNA for the CDR3 is TGTGCCAGCAGTGGGCTGACAGCGAGAAATCAGCCCCAGCATTTT.

This clonotype has ten or more counts. The chain recombines TRBV20-1 with TRBJ2-7; the match to TRBD2 covers 9 bases. The germline V gene encodes CDR1 DFQATT and CDR2 SNEGSKA (reference sequence). CDR3 length: 13 residues. V shed 4 bases, J shed 3 bases, and the junction held 4 bases outside the gene matches. CDR3 bases: TGCAGTGCTAATAGCGGGAGTGACTACGAGCAGTACTTC. The encoded protein is CSANSGSDYEQYF.

DNA of the CDR3: TGCAGTGCCCAGGTGATGAGGTCCTACAATGAGCAGTACTTC. Amino acids: CSAQVMRSYNEQYF. The chain has TRBV20-1 and TRBJ2-1; D uncertain. The J call is doubtful: the DNA matches TRBJ2-7 better. CDR1 is DFQATT and CDR2 is SNEGSKA in the germline V gene (reference sequence). There are 14 residues in the CDR3.

Concerning this clonotype: One junction end does not reproduce the germline sequence, and a read error may be involved. The chain has TRBV7-9 and TRBJ1-1; no clear D gene. There are 14 residues in the CDR3. Germline V CDR1 and CDR2: SEHNR, FQNEAQ (reference sequence). Written as DNA, the CDR3 is TGTGCTAGCAGCCTCACGGTACTGAACATTGAAGCTTTCTTT. Encoded protein: CASSLTVLNIEAFF.

The chain combines TRBV7-3 with TRBJ2-6; D possibly matches TRBD1 or TRBD2 (5 bases each). From germline, CDR1 is SGHTA and CDR2 FQGTGA. V shed 2 bases and J shed 0 bases, with 11 bases lying between them. The CDR3 runs 17 residues. The CDR3 loop is CASSLEGTASGANVLTF. The CDR3 DNA reads as TGTGCCAGCAGCTTAGAAGGGACGGCCTCTGGGGCCAACGTCCTGACTTTC.

There are a few counts of this clonotype. V usage is TRBV15 and J usage is TRBJ1-2; TRBD1 might be the D (6 bases). The V gene lost 9 bases and the J gene lost 2 bases, with 13 bases spanning the gap. Germline V gene sequence: CDR1 LNHNV, CDR2 YYDKDF (reference sequence). This CDR3 has 13 amino acids. CDR3 sequence reads: CATRDNLNYGYTF. The CDR3 DNA reads TGTGCCACGAGGGACAACTTAAACTATGGCTACACCTTC.

Regarding this clonotype: A much larger clone differs by one base, so this may be a read error. This chain connects TRBV12-3 or TRBV12-4 to TRBJ2-7; D is perhaps TRBD1 or TRBD2 (5 bases each). The CDR3 consists of 15 residues. As DNA, the CDR3 is TGTGCCAGCAGTGCCTACCGGGGCAGCTCCCACGAGCAGTACTTC. Translating it yields CASSAYRGSSHEQYF.

In regard to this clonotype: The junction differs from germline at one of its ends, possibly a read error. This chain joins TRBV7-6 and TRBJ1-2; perhaps TRBD1 as D (6 bases). Germline CDR1 reads SGHVS; CDR2 reads FNYEAQ. The CDR3 has 13 residues. CDR3 in DNA: TGTGCCTGCAGCTTAACGCAGGGGCGCGGCTACACCTTC. It codes for CACSLTQGRGYTF.